The rows below give T cell receptor beta chains drawn from one sample of a study of early T cells in non-severe SARS-CoV-2 infection. TCRdb ran MiXCR on the 5' RACE reads and lists one entry per CDR3 protein. This sample yields some 76,000 distinct CDR3 sequences, of which roughly 13% are seen a single time; about 14% belongs to the top ten. The sequencing input was whole blood. Receptor source: an adult who was a healthcare worker with PCR-confirmed SARS-CoV-2 infection or an uninfected control (not recorded which). The CDR3 runs from the conserved cysteine through the conserved F or W. A D gene is named only where the DNA matches it firmly. A row's size may be missing; if present it is once, few, many or a size class.

cdr3_nt | cdr3_aa | d_call | clone_size | j_call | v_call
TGTGCCAGCAGTATCCGACAAGAGGGAAACGATGAGCAGTTCTTC | CASSIRQEGNDEQFF | NA | many | TRBJ2-1 | TRBV6-2/TRBV6-3
TGTGCCAGCATCATGACAGAATCCTATGGCTACACCTTC | CASIMTESYGYTF | NA | few | TRBJ1-2 | TRBV6-1
TGTGCCAGCAGCTTAGACTCGAACACCGGGGAGCTGTTTTTT | CASSLDSNTGELFF | NA | few | TRBJ2-2 | TRBV11-2
TGTGCCAGCAGCTCAAGAACGACAGATCAGCCCCAGCATTTT | CASSSRTTDQPQHF | NA | NA | TRBJ1-5 | TRBV27
TGCAGCGTCCGAGGGTCCAGCTCCTACAATGAGCAGTTCTTC | CSVRGSSSYNEQFF | NA | few | TRBJ2-1 | TRBV29-1
TGTGCCAGCAGTTGGGGACAGGTCGGTCCAGAGACCCAGTACTTC | CASSWGQVGPETQYF | TRBD1 | many | TRBJ2-5 | TRBV12-3/TRBV12-4
TGTGCCACCAGTGTCTCAGGAGTTGGGGACTACGAGCAGTACTTC | CATSVSGVGDYEQYF | NA | NA | TRBJ2-7 | TRBV24-1
TGCGCCAGCAGCTGGACCGGGACAACCGACACCGGGGAGCTGTTTTTT | CASSWTGTTDTGELFF | NA | few | TRBJ2-2 | TRBV5-1
TGCGCCAGCAGCTTCGGGACTATCCCCACAGATACGCAGTATTTT | CASSFGTIPTDTQYF | TRBD2 | few | TRBJ2-3 | TRBV5-1
TGTGCCAGCAGCCAAACAAGACTACAAGAGACCCAGTACTTC | CASSQTRLQETQYF | NA | many | TRBJ2-5 | TRBV2
TGTGCCAGCAGCTCTCGGCGGACAGGCGAGCAGTACTTC | CASSSRRTGEQYF | TRBD1 | NA | TRBJ2-7 | TRBV11-3
TGCAGCGTTGAAGACCGGGACAGGGGCTATGGCTACACCTTC | CSVEDRDRGYGYTF | TRBD1 | NA | TRBJ1-2 | TRBV29-1
TGTGCCAGCAGTTACTCGGTAAAGAACTATGGCTACACCTTC | CASSYSVKNYGYTF | NA | NA | TRBJ1-2 | TRBV6-5
TGTGCCACTAGTCCTTTGACATCTGCAACTAATGAAAAACTGTTTTTT | CATSPLTSATNEKLFF | NA | few | TRBJ1-4 | TRBV7-6
TGCGCCAGCAGCTTGCTGCCCGGCTCCTACGAGCAGTACTTC | CASSLLPGSYEQYF | NA | many | TRBJ2-7 | TRBV5-1
TGTGCCAGCAGTTACGGTCTGATGTACTATGGCTACACCTTC | CASSYGLMYYGYTF | NA | few | TRBJ1-2 | TRBV6-2/TRBV6-3
TGTGCTAGTGGTTCTGACAGGGGAGGGGAAAAACTGTTTTTT | CASGSDRGGEKLFF | TRBD1 | NA | TRBJ1-4 | TRBV12-5
TGTGCCAGCAGTTCCCCGGACAGTACCTACGAGCAGTACTTC | CASSSPDSTYEQYF | NA | few | TRBJ2-7 | TRBV28
TGTGCCAGCAGCTCCGGGACCCTGGACACTGAAGCTTTCTTT | CASSSGTLDTEAFF | NA | few | TRBJ1-1 | TRBV5-4
TGTGCCAGCAGCCCACCCACGCTCCCCAGGGGTGGGGGAGAGACCCAGTACTTC | CASSPPTLPRGGGETQYF | NA | NA | TRBJ2-5 | TRBV5-4
TGTGCCAGCAGCTCGGGACCCCGGGGATCCTACGAGCAGTACTTC | CASSSGPRGSYEQYF | NA | few | TRBJ2-7 | TRBV5-6
TGTGCCAGCAGCGAGGGACTAGCGGCAGATACGCAGTATTTT | CASSEGLAADTQYF | TRBD2 | many | TRBJ2-3 | TRBV7-7
TGCAGCGGGTCAAACTCTGGAAACACCATATATTTT | CSGSNSGNTIYF | NA | few | TRBJ1-3 | TRBV29-1
TGTGCCAGCACCCGGGGGGGGACTGGAAACACCATATATTTT | CASTRGGTGNTIYF | NA | few | TRBJ1-3 | TRBV2
TGCGCCAGCAGCCAAGATAGTGGACAGGGGGCATACAATGAGCAGTTCTTC | CASSQDSGQGAYNEQFF | TRBD1 | NA | TRBJ2-1 | TRBV4-3
TGCGCAGCCATGTTGGGGGCTGTTTCTCAGCCCCAGCATTTT | CAAMLGAVSQPQHF | NA | few | TRBJ1-5 | TRBV29-1
TGTGCCAGTAGTATAGGCTGGACAGAACAAGAGCAGTACTTC | CASSIGWTEQEQYF | NA | NA | TRBJ2-7 | TRBV19
TGCAGTGCCCCAATGAACACTGAAGCTTTCTTT | CSAPMNTEAFF | NA | NA | TRBJ1-1 | TRBV20-1
TGCAGTGCTAGATATCAAGACAGGGGGGTGGACGAGCAGTACTTC | CSARYQDRGVDEQYF | TRBD1 | few | TRBJ2-7 | TRBV20-1
TGTGCCAGCAGTTACTCGAGGAGAATGGGGTGGAGGGGCACTGAGCAGTTCTTC | CASSYSRRMGWRGTEQFF | NA | many | TRBJ2-1 | TRBV6-2/TRBV6-3
TGCAGTGCTAGAGGGACTAGCGAGTCCTACGAGCAGTACTTC | CSARGTSESYEQYF | TRBD2 | NA | TRBJ2-7 | TRBV20-1
TGCAGCGTTGGGGACGGAGTTAATTCACCCCTCCACTTT | CSVGDGVNSPLHF | NA | few | TRBJ1-6 | TRBV29-1
TGTGCCAGCAGCTTGTTGCGGAGGCGGACAGAGTTTTATTCACCCCTCCACTTT | CASSLLRRRTEFYSPLHF | NA | few | TRBJ1-6 | TRBV7-2
TGTGCCAGCAGCACCCGGGGTACGCAGTATTTT | CASSTRGTQYF | NA | few | TRBJ2-3 | TRBV13
TGTGCCAGCAGTTTCCACCACTTGACTAGCGGGGGGCGTGAGCAGTTCTTC | CASSFHHLTSGGREQFF | TRBD2 | few | TRBJ2-1 | TRBV28
TGTGCCAGCAGTTTAGGCGGGACAGGGGCCAAAAACATTCAGTACTTC | CASSLGGTGAKNIQYF | TRBD1 | many | TRBJ2-4 | TRBV12-3/TRBV12-4
TGTGCCAGCAGCCAAGATAACGCCTTAGAGCAGTTCTTC | CASSQDNALEQFF | NA | many | TRBJ2-1 | TRBV3-1
TGCAGTGCTAGGAGGGGACCACCGCCTGATACGCAGTATTTT | CSARRGPPPDTQYF | NA | many | TRBJ2-3 | TRBV20-1
TGCGCCAGCAGCTCCAAAATATTCAAGAACACTGAAGCTTTCTTT | CASSSKIFKNTEAFF | NA | many | TRBJ1-1 | TRBV5-1
TGTGCCAGCAGCCGACGGAATACGCAGTATTTT | CASSRRNTQYF | NA | NA | TRBJ2-3 | TRBV3-1
TGTGCCAGCAGCCAAGAGGGGCAGGAAGGCTACACCTTC | CASSQEGQEGYTF | NA | NA | TRBJ1-2 | TRBV3-1